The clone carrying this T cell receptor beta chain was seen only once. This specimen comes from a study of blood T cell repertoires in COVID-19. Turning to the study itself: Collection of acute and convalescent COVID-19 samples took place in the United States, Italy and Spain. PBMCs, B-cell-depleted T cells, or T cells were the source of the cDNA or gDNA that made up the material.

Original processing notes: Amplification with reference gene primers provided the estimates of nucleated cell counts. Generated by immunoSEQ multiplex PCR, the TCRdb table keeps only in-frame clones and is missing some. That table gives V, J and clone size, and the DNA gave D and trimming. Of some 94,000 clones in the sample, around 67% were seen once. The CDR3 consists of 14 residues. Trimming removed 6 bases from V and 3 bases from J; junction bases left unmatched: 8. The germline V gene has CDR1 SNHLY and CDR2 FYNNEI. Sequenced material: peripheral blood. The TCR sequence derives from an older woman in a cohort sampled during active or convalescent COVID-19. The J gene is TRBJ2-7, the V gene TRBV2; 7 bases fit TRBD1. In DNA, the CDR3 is TGTGCCAGCAGAAAATACGGGACAGTCTACGAGCAGTACTTC. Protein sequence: CASRKYGTVYEQYF.